This T cell receptor (beta chain) was retrieved from a study of lymphopenia after photon versus proton radiotherapy. Broader study findings: A bigger post-nadir fall in TCR diversity correlated inversely with survival time in deceased patients. After lymphocyte nadir, photon-treated repertoires showed oligoclonal expansion, especially CD8+ Temra.

Some clones are missing from TCRdb's copy, which holds only in-frame ones; the method was immunoSEQ multiplex PCR. The sample includes 89,000 or so clones, 65% to 85% of them seen just once. With respect to this clone: Its specificity is unknown.

CDR1 and CDR2 from the germline V gene are MGHRA and YSYEKL. V lost 2 bases to trimming and J lost 1 base, with 11 bases between them. The CDR3 is made up of 15 amino acids. The receptor's source is a man between 60 and 75 years old with pancreatic cancer. J is TRBJ1-2 and V is TRBV4-1, with a possible D match to TRBD1 (6 bases). Here the sequenced sample was peripheral blood, taken from a patient treated with proton-based radiotherapy. CDR3 sequence: CASSQTGIYNYGYTF. The CDR3 DNA follows: TGCGCCAGCAGCCAAACAGGGATCTATAACTATGGCTACACCTTC.